Listed below are T cell receptor beta chains from one sample, sequenced in a study of naive and memory T cell subsets. TCRdb processed the UMI-ligation and nested PCR reads anew with MiXCR; each CDR3 protein has one entry. The sample contains 84,000 or so distinct CDR3 sequences, approximately 6.5% of which appear only once. Sequencing was performed on central memory CD4+ T cells from blood. Source of these receptors: a human donor in good health. Both conserved end residues are part of each CDR3. The order of the fields is V gene, clone size, CDR3 protein. Size values are once, few and many counts, or a class for expanded clones, and some rows have none.

v_gene: TRBV28; abundance: many; CDR3aa: CASSLVPNSPLHF
v_gene: TRBV18; abundance: NA; CDR3aa: CASSPPVQAEAFF
v_gene: TRBV12-3/TRBV12-4; abundance: many; CDR3aa: CASRARDRGPSTEAFF
v_gene: TRBV3-1; abundance: NA; CDR3aa: CASSLDRAAYEQYF
v_gene: TRBV30; abundance: many; CDR3aa: CAWSPNRPGGYTF
v_gene: TRBV20-1; abundance: few; CDR3aa: CSARGLGSVGSYEQYF
v_gene: TRBV18; abundance: NA; CDR3aa: CASSPQAGADTQYF
v_gene: TRBV14; abundance: NA; CDR3aa: CASSQGNQETQYF
v_gene: TRBV11-2; abundance: NA; CDR3aa: CASSLDHDWGYTF
v_gene: TRBV3-2; abundance: NA; CDR3aa: CASSQSPAGDSSTDTQYF
v_gene: TRBV7-2; abundance: many; CDR3aa: CASSQVPETSSPLHF
v_gene: TRBV25-1; abundance: NA; CDR3aa: CASSPASGSSVEQYF
v_gene: TRBV7-8; abundance: many; CDR3aa: CASSTLEAHEQFF
v_gene: TRBV4-2; abundance: few; CDR3aa: CASSQSPSSTDTQYF
v_gene: TRBV12-3/TRBV12-4; abundance: many; CDR3aa: CATRGRWTDTQYF
v_gene: TRBV6-6; abundance: many; CDR3aa: CASRFRGGNTEAFF
v_gene: TRBV10-3; abundance: NA; CDR3aa: CAIRPGTGFNYGYTF
v_gene: TRBV3-1; abundance: NA; CDR3aa: CASSVQLQSPLHF
v_gene: TRBV7-8; abundance: NA; CDR3aa: CASSLMAVQETQYF
v_gene: TRBV6-5; abundance: NA; CDR3aa: CASSTRDSTDTQYF
v_gene: TRBV18; abundance: few; CDR3aa: CASTTSGSETQYF
v_gene: TRBV29-1; abundance: NA; CDR3aa: CSAFRGRNKQFF
v_gene: TRBV3-1; abundance: many; CDR3aa: CASSPNGGANKAFF
v_gene: TRBV6-5; abundance: NA; CDR3aa: CASSYSGLAGGRETDTQYF
v_gene: TRBV24-1; abundance: NA; CDR3aa: CATSVRHGNNEQFF
v_gene: TRBV4-3; abundance: many; CDR3aa: CASSQAPRGGGDSPLHF
v_gene: TRBV7-2; abundance: many; CDR3aa: CASSFKQDYGYTF
v_gene: TRBV4-2; abundance: many; CDR3aa: CASSQDGRDRAAGYGYTF
v_gene: TRBV7-2; abundance: many; CDR3aa: CASSPQGVSYNSPLHF
v_gene: TRBV2; abundance: NA; CDR3aa: CASSETGVNYGYTF
v_gene: TRBV5-1; abundance: NA; CDR3aa: CASWTGGTDTQYF
v_gene: TRBV12-3/TRBV12-4; abundance: few; CDR3aa: CASSPGQTNEKLFF
v_gene: TRBV12-3/TRBV12-4; abundance: NA; CDR3aa: CASSFTGTGVSGELFF
v_gene: TRBV29-1; abundance: few; CDR3aa: CSVRGDANIQYF
v_gene: TRBV7-6; abundance: few; CDR3aa: CASSLVSISGNTIYF
v_gene: TRBV7-6; abundance: many; CDR3aa: CASSLGRQETQYF
v_gene: TRBV7-2; abundance: few; CDR3aa: CASSLSFPETQYF
v_gene: TRBV20-1; abundance: medium-sized; CDR3aa: CSARMKAGRDYNEQFF
v_gene: TRBV7-9; abundance: many; CDR3aa: CASSFGTGDDYTF
v_gene: TRBV10-2; abundance: many; CDR3aa: CASDPTSGRGTQYF
v_gene: TRBV5-5; abundance: many; CDR3aa: CASSDPDRGGYGYTF